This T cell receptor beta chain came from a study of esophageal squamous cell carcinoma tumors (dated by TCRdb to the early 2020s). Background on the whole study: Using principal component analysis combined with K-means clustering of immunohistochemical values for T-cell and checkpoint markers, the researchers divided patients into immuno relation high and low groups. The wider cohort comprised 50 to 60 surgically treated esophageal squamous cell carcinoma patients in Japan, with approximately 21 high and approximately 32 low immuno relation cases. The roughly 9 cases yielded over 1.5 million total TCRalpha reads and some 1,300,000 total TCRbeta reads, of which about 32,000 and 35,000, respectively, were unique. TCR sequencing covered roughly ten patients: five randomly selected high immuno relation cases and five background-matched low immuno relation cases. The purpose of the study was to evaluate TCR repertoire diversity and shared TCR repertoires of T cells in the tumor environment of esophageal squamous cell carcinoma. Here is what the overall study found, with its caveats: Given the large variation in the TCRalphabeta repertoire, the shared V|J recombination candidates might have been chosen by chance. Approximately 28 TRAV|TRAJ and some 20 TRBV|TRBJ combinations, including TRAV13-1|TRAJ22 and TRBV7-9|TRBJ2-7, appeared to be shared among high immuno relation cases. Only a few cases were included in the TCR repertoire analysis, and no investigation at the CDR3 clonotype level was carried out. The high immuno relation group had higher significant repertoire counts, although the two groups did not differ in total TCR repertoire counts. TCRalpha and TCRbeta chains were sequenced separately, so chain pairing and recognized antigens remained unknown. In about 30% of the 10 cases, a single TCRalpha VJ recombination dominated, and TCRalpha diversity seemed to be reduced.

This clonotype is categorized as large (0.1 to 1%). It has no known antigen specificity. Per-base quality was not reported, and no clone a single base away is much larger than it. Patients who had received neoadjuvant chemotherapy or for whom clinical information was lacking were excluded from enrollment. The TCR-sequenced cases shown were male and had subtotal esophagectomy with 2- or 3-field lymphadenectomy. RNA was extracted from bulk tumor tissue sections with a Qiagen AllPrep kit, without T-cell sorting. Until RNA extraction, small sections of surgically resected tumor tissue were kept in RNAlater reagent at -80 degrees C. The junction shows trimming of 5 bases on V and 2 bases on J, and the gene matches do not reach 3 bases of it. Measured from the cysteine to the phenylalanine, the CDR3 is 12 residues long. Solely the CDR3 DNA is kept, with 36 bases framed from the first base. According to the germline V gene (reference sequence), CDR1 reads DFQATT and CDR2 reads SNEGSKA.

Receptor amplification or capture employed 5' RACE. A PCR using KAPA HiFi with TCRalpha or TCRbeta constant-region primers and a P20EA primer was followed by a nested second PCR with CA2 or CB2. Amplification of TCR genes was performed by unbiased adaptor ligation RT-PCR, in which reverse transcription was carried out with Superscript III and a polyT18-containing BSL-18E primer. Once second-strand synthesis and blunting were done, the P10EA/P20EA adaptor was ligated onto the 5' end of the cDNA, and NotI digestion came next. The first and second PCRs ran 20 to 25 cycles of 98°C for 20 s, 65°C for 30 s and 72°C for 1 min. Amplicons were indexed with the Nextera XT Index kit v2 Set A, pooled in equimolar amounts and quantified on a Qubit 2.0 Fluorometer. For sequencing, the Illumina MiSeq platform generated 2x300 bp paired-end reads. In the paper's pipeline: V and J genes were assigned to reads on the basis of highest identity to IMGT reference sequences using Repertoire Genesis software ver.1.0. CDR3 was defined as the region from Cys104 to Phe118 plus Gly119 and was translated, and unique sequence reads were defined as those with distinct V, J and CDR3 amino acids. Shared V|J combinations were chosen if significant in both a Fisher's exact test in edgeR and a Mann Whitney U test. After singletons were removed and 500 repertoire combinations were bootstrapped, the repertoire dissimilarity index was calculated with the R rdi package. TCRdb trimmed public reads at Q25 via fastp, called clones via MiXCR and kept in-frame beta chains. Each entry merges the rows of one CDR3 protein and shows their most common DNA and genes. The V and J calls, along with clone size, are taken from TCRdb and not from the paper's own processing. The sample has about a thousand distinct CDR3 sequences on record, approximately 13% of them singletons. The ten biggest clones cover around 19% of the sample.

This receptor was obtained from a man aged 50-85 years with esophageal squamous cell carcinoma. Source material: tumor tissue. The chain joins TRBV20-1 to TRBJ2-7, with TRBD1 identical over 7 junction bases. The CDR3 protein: CSAGDRPYEQYF. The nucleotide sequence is TGCAGTGCTGGGGACAGACCCTACGAGCAGTACTTC.